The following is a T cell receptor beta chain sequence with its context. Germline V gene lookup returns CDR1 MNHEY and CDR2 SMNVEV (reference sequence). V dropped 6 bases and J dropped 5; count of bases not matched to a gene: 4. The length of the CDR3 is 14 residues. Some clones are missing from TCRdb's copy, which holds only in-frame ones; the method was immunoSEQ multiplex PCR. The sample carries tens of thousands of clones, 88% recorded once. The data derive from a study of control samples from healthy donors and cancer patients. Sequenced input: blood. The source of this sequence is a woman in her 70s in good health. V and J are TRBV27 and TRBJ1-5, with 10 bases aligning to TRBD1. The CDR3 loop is CASRPGQGYQPQHF. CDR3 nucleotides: TGTGCCAGCAGGCCGGGACAGGGGTATCAGCCCCAGCATTTT.